This is a list of T cell receptor beta chains from one sample in a study of blood T cell repertoires in COVID-19. Clones were read by immunoSEQ multiplex PCR, and TCRdb kept only the in-frame ones, dropping some. The top ten clones hold less than 45% of a sample with approximately 150,000 clones, 87% of them seen once. Sequencing was carried out using peripheral blood. These receptor sequences come from a man aged 45-65 years who had recovered from COVID-19. Both conserved end residues are part of each CDR3. D genes are given only for firm matches. The size of a clone is reported for some rows only, either as once, few or many, or as a class for expanded clones.

>TRBJ2-7|.|14|TRBV19|TRBD1
TGTGCCAGTAGTGCGACAGGGGCACTTTACGAGCAGTACTTC
CASSATGALYEQYF
>TRBJ2-3|once|14|TRBV9|TRBD2
TGTGCCAGCACTTCCGGGACTAGCGTAGATACGCAGTATTTT
CASTSGTSVDTQYF
>TRBJ2-7|.|16|TRBV10-2|.
TGCGCCAGCAGTGAGTCCGTGTGGAGGAGCTCCTACGAGCAGTACTTC
CASSESVWRSSYEQYF
>TRBJ2-1|.|15|TRBV2|TRBD2
TGTGCCAGCAGTTCTGACCTAGCGGGGGCCAATGAGCAGTTCTTC
CASSSDLAGANEQFF
>TRBJ1-5|.|17|TRBV27|TRBD1
TGTGCCAGCAGTTTACCAACCACAGGGGCAGGCAATCAGCCCCAGCATTTT
CASSLPTTGAGNQPQHF
>TRBJ1-1|few|15|TRBV5-4|TRBD1
TGTGCCAGCAGCTCGCGACAGGGGAAGGGCACTGAAGCTTTCTTT
CASSSRQGKGTEAFF
>TRBJ2-2|.|13|TRBV6-6|TRBD2
TGTGCCAGCAGTTACCGGACTAGCGAGGAGCTGTTTTTT
CASSYRTSEELFF
>TRBJ2-7|.|15|TRBV6-2/TRBV6-3|.
TGTGCCAGCAGTTACTCGCGGGGGCAACCTGACGAGCAGTACTTC
CASSYSRGQPDEQYF
>TRBJ2-3|.|17|TRBV7-9|TRBD2
TGTGCCAGCAGCTTACTGAGCGGGGGGGCGAGGCGAGATACGCAGTATTTT
CASSLLSGGARRDTQYF
>TRBJ2-5|.|16|TRBV5-6|TRBD2
TGTGCCAGCAGCTTGGATCTAGCGGGTGGGCAAGAGACCCAGTACTTC
CASSLDLAGGQETQYF
>TRBJ2-3|.|18|TRBV10-3|TRBD1
TGTGCCATCAGTGAGTCGAGGACAGGGGTGGTAAGGACAGATACGCAGTATTTT
CAISESRTGVVRTDTQYF
>TRBJ2-5|.|15|TRBV7-3|TRBD2
TGTGCCAGCAGCCGCGGGGGGCTGAGGGGAGAGACCCAGTACTTC
CASSRGGLRGETQYF
>TRBJ1-3|.|15|TRBV18|.
TGTGCCAGCTCACCAAGTTCCAGCTCTGGAAACACCATATATTTT
CASSPSSSSGNTIYF
>TRBJ2-6|.|17|TRBV4-2|.
TGTGCCAGCAGCCACCGGGACACCCACTTTGGGGCCAACGTCCTGACTTTC
CASSHRDTHFGANVLTF
>TRBJ2-5|few|17|TRBV3-1/TRBV3-2|.
TGTGCCAGCAGCCAAGGTCCCCAGGGCAGCTGGAGAGAGACCCAGTACTTC
CASSQGPQGSWRETQYF
>TRBJ2-1|.|13|TRBV7-2|TRBD2
TGTGCCAGCAGCTTCGGGGGGTGGTATGAGCAGTTCTTC
CASSFGGWYEQFF
>TRBJ1-2|.|14|TRBV5-6|.
TGTGCCAGCAGCACACATTCGAACCGTCCTGGCTACACCTTC
CASSTHSNRPGYTF
>TRBJ2-7|.|14|TRBV5-1|.
TGCGCCAGCAGCTTGGATTCAGGGGGGAACGAGCAGTACTTC
CASSLDSGGNEQYF
>TRBJ2-7|.|12|TRBV10-3|TRBD1
TGTGCCATCGGGACAGGGGCCTACGAGCAGTACTTC
CAIGTGAYEQYF
>TRBJ2-7|.|14|TRBV9|.
TGTGCCAGCAGCGTAGGGGGGGAAAACTACGAGCAGTACTTC
CASSVGGENYEQYF
>TRBJ2-3|.|15|TRBV4-1|TRBD1
TGCGCCAGCAGTCAGACAGGGGCCAGCACAGATACGCAGTATTTT
CASSQTGASTDTQYF
>TRBJ2-5|.|16|TRBV6-2/TRBV6-3|TRBD2
TGTGCCAGCAGTGCCCCCGGGCGGGGGGCGCAAGAGACCCAGTACTTC
CASSAPGRGAQETQYF
>TRBJ2-1|.|16|TRBV10-3|TRBD2
TGTGCCATCAGTGAGTCTAGCGGGGGGACCCACAATGAGCAGTTCTTC
CAISESSGGTHNEQFF
>TRBJ2-7|.|10|TRBV20-1|.
TGCAGTGGACAGTACGACGAGCAGTACTTC
CSGQYDEQYF
>TRBJ2-7|.|16|TRBV4-3|TRBD1
TGCGCCAGCAGCCAAGATATTGGACAGGGGTCCTACGAGCAGTACTTC
CASSQDIGQGSYEQYF
>TRBJ1-2|.|15|TRBV4-3|.
TGCGCCAGCAGCCAAGATAATCAGGGAAGGTATGGCTACACCTTC
CASSQDNQGRYGYTF
>TRBJ1-2|.|15|TRBV9|TRBD1
TGTGCCAGCAGCGTGGGGACAGGGGCAGAGGGTGGCTACACCTTC
CASSVGTGAEGGYTF
>TRBJ2-5|.|14|TRBV18|.
TGTGCCAGCTCACCACTACAGGGTCAAGAGACCCAGTACTTC
CASSPLQGQETQYF
>TRBJ1-3|.|17|TRBV11-3|TRBD1
TGTGCCAGCAGCCCCCGGGACAGGGGGCACCTTGGAAACACCATATATTTT
CASSPRDRGHLGNTIYF
>TRBJ2-5|once|15|TRBV11-2|TRBD2
TGTGCCAGCAGCTTTAGCGGGACCTTTCAAGAGACCCAGTACTTC
CASSFSGTFQETQYF
>TRBJ1-1|.|13|TRBV13|.
TGTGCCAGTTCTGAAGCCATGAACACTGAAGCTTTCTTT
CASSEAMNTEAFF
>TRBJ1-6|.|16|TRBV21-1|.
TGTGCCAGCAGCCGTAGAGGCAGGGGTATGCATTCACCCCTCCACTTT
CASSRRGRGMHSPLHF
>TRBJ2-5|.|16|TRBV3-1/TRBV3-2|TRBD1
TGTGCCAGCAGCCAAGGGTGGGGACAGATCCAAGAGACCCAGTACTTC
CASSQGWGQIQETQYF
>TRBJ2-1|.|15|TRBV6-5|TRBD2
TGTGCCAGCAGTCGACCGGGACTAGTTCGCAATGAGCAGTTCTTC
CASSRPGLVRNEQFF
>TRBJ2-2|.|14|TRBV9|.
TGTGCCAGCAGCAGCCGGAGCCAGGGGGGGGAGCTGTTTTTT
CASSSRSQGGELFF
>TRBJ2-5|.|15|TRBV27|TRBD2
TGTGCCAGCAGGTCTAGCGGGGGGCCCGGAGAGACCCAGTACTTC
CASRSSGGPGETQYF
>TRBJ2-3|.|14|TRBV7-9|TRBD2
TGTGCCAGCAGCCCGCCGGGACTAGCAAATACGCAGTATTTT
CASSPPGLANTQYF
>TRBJ1-2|.|14|TRBV18|TRBD1
TGTGCCAGCTCACCATCAGGGGGCGGTCATGGCTACACCTTC
CASSPSGGGHGYTF
>TRBJ1-2|few|13|TRBV7-9|.
TGTGCCAGCAGCTCGGGACACAACTATGGCTACACCTTC
CASSSGHNYGYTF
>TRBJ2-2|once|17|TRBV9|.
TGTGCCAGCAGCGTATTATCAGGGCTCGGGAACACCGGGGAGCTGTTTTTT
CASSVLSGLGNTGELFF
>TRBJ2-1|.|14|TRBV5-1|.
TGCGCCAGCTCGAGGGGCCAGACAGGCAATGAGCAGTTCTTC
CASSRGQTGNEQFF
>TRBJ1-1|.|13|TRBV19|TRBD1
TGTGCCAGTAGTACCACAGGGGACACTGAAGCTTTCTTT
CASSTTGDTEAFF
>TRBJ2-3|once|17|TRBV5-1|TRBD2
TGCGCCAGCAGCCCGAGGACTAGCGGGGGGGCCTCAGATACGCAGTATTTT
CASSPRTSGGASDTQYF
>TRBJ1-4|.|12|TRBV6-1|.
TGTGCCAGCAGTCAGGCCCGGATGAAACTGTTTTTT
CASSQARMKLFF
>TRBJ2-1|.|17|TRBV2|.
TGTGCCAGCAGTGGGGCTAGCGACTCCCCGAACGACAATGAGCAGTTCTTC
CASSGASDSPNDNEQFF
>TRBJ1-6|once|14|TRBV14|.
TGTGCCAGCTCCACAGCCACATATAATTCACCCCTCCACTTT
CASSTATYNSPLHF
>TRBJ2-7|.|15|TRBV4-1|TRBD1
TGCGCCAGCAGCCTAAGGTGGGACAGGGAATCCGAGCAGTACTTC
CASSLRWDRESEQYF
>TRBJ1-4|.|23|TRBV23-1|TRBD1
TGCGCCAGAGTACACTGGACAGGTCTCTTGGGCTGTGTGGGTGGACACGGGGGTGAAAAACTGTTTTTT
CARVHWTGLLGCVGGHGGEKLFF
>TRBJ2-1|.|16|TRBV11-3|TRBD1
TGTGCCAGCAGCCCAGGACAGGTCCGCTCCTACAATGAGCAGTTCTTC
CASSPGQVRSYNEQFF
>TRBJ2-1|.|15|TRBV6-5|TRBD1
TGTGCCAGCAGGTACCCGGGACAGGGGGCCGATGAGCAGTTCTTC
CASRYPGQGADEQFF
>TRBJ2-3|.|17|TRBV5-1|TRBD2
TGCGCCAGCAGCTTTAGTCCCCGGGGGGACCGCACAGATACGCAGTATTTT
CASSFSPRGDRTDTQYF
>TRBJ2-7|.|14|TRBV7-2|TRBD1
TGTGCCAGCAGCCCACGGGACAGCTCCTACGAGCAGTACTTC
CASSPRDSSYEQYF
>TRBJ1-4|.|15|TRBV7-9|.
TGTGCCAGCAGCTGGGAGGGGGTGCCTAATGAAAAACTGTTTTTT
CASSWEGVPNEKLFF
>TRBJ2-1|.|14|TRBV2|TRBD1
TGTGCCAGCAGTGAGAGGACAGGGGGCAATGAGCAGTTCTTC
CASSERTGGNEQFF
>TRBJ1-1|.|15|TRBV19|.
TGTGCCAGTAGAAGGGACAATGCGATGAACACTGAAGCTTTCTTT
CASRRDNAMNTEAFF